These 21 T cell receptor beta chains were sequenced from one sample in a study of cytomegalovirus exposure and HLA in healthy donors. Sequencing was performed with immunoSEQ multiplex PCR; in TCRdb, only in-frame clones are kept and a portion is missing. The table includes approximately 220,000 clones, approximately 88% detected once. The sequencing input was PBMCs. The receptors were gathered from a woman under 40 in good health and CMV-seropositive.

The chain recombines TRBV11-2 with TRBJ1-4; unclear D gene. Looked up from germline, CDR1 is SGHAT and CDR2 is FQNNGV. The CDR3 extends over 15 amino acids. V was clipped by 2 bases and J by 5 bases, with 12 bases between them. This CDR3 is CASSLHPPSNEKLFF. The CDR3 DNA follows: TGTGCCAGCAGCTTACATCCTCCCTCGAATGAAAAACTGTTTTTT.

The chain links TRBV28 to TRBJ2-1, with D perhaps matching TRBD1 (6 bases). V dropped 6 bases and J dropped 9 bases, with 27 bases sitting between them. The CDR3 totals 17 residues. Per the germline V gene, CDR1 is MDHEN and CDR2 is SYDVKM. Here the CDR3 DNA reads TGTGCCAGCAGCAGTTTTCCAGGGACACCCTTAGGGGGTGAGCAGTTCTTC. Its protein product is CASSSFPGTPLGGEQFF.

The V and J genes are TRBV30 and TRBJ1-2; D unresolved. The germline CDR1 and CDR2 sequences are GTSNPN and SVGIG (reference sequence). The CDR3 length is 14 residues. Trimming took off 7 bases at V and 2 bases at J, with 17 bases between the two ends. The CDR3 is CALIFWTENYGYTF. The CDR3 DNA sequence: TGTGCCTTAATTTTTTGGACCGAAAACTATGGCTACACCTTC.

This chain connects TRBV19 to TRBJ1-2; maybe TRBD1 (5 bases). The germline gives CDR1 LNHDA, CDR2 SQIVND (reference sequence). The ends were cut back, 0 bases at V and 7 bases at J, with 15 bases in the middle. This CDR3 is built from 15 residues. Here the CDR3 reads CASSIETARTSGYTF. Written as DNA, the CDR3 is TGTGCCAGTAGTATAGAGACAGCTCGTACTTCTGGCTACACCTTC. The full variable domain, with the rest looked up from reference TRBV19 and TRBJ1-2, is DGGITQSPKYLFRKEGQNVTLSCEQNLNHDAMYWYRQDPGQGLRLIYYSQIVNDFQKGDIAEGYSVSREKKESFPLTVTSAQKNPTAFYLCASSIETARTSGYTFGSGTRLTVV.

V is TRBV6-5 and J is TRBJ2-7; D is ambiguous. Per germline, CDR1 MNHEY and CDR2 SVGAGI. There are 14 residues in the CDR3. Trimming removed 2 bases at V and 3 bases at J, with 11 bases between. Here the CDR3 reads CASSYTHLNYEQYF. DNA of the CDR3: TGTGCCAGCAGTTACACACACCTAAACTACGAGCAGTACTTC.

The J gene is TRBJ2-7, the V gene TRBV14; the match to TRBD2 covers 10 bases. CDR1 SGHDN and CDR2 FVKESK come from the germline V gene. The CDR3 totals 13 residues. V was pared by 4 bases and J by 4 bases, with 1 base of the junction left unmatched. The CDR3 nucleotides read TGTGCCAGCAGCCGAGCGGGAGGGTACGAGCAGTACTTC. Translated, it gives CASSRAGGYEQYF.

CDR3 coding DNA: TGTGCCAGCAGTGAAGATGGACAGGGGGGTCGATACGAGCAGTACTTC. Its translation: CASSEDGQGGRYEQYF. This chain uses TRBV6-1 with TRBJ2-7, with TRBD1 matching over 10 bases. The CDR3 is made up of 16 amino acids. The V segment lost 1 base and the J segment 4 bases; nucleotides outside the gene matches: 7. From germline, CDR1 is MNHNS and CDR2 SASEGT.

V is TRBV15 and J is TRBJ2-7, with D uncertain. CDR3 length equals 13 residues. Germline V CDR1 and CDR2: LNHNV, YYDKDF (reference sequence). The V and J ends lost 1 base and 3 bases respectively, with 7 bases between them. CDR3 protein: CATSRGVLYEQYF. The CDR3 region has the DNA TGTGCCACCAGCAGAGGCGTCCTCTACGAGCAGTACTTC.

This chain joins TRBV19 and TRBJ1-2; 9 bases line up with TRBD1. The CDR3 consists of 14 residues. Trimming removed 7 bases from V and 4 bases from J; junction bases left unmatched: 7. The germline V gene has CDR1 LNHDA and CDR2 SQIVND (reference sequence). CDR3 amino acids: CASKGQGTIYGYTF. CDR3 bases: TGTGCCAGTAAAGGACAGGGGACAATCTATGGCTACACCTTC. The complete variable domain, with remaining parts taken from reference TRBV19 and TRBJ1-2, reads DGGITQSPKYLFRKEGQNVTLSCEQNLNHDAMYWYRQDPGQGLRLIYYSQIVNDFQKGDIAEGYSVSREKKESFPLTVTSAQKNPTAFYLCASKGQGTIYGYTFGSGTRLTVV.

This chain joins TRBV6-1 and TRBJ2-7; 7 bases agree with TRBD1. Looked up from germline, CDR1 is MNHNS and CDR2 is SASEGT. The CDR3 is 12 residues long. Trimming at V came to 5 bases and at J to 3 bases, leaving 1 base not matched to a gene. CDR3 DNA sequence: TGTGCCAGCAGTTGGGACAGCTACGAGCAGTACTTC. Translation: CASSWDSYEQYF.

The chain joins TRBV25-1 to TRBJ1-6; D is uncertain. The CDR3 loop spans 14 amino acids. The germline V and J ends were trimmed by 1 base and 14 bases, with 15 bases remaining between them. Looked up from germline, CDR1 is MGHDK and CDR2 is SYGVNS. The CDR3 region is CASSESSAPWTLHF. The CDR3 nucleotides read TGTGCCAGCAGTGAATCATCGGCCCCGTGGACCCTCCACTTT.

This clone was seen more than once but under ten times. The rearrangement links TRBV27 to TRBJ1-1; TRBD1 might be the D (6 bases). Between the trimmed V and J ends, which lost 11 bases and 6 bases, there was a span of 13 bases. The germline V gene has CDR1 MNHEY and CDR2 SMNVEV (reference sequence). This CDR3 region has 11 residues. CDR3 sequence: CAVRGGPEAFF. The CDR3 coding sequence is TGTGCCGTAAGAGGGGGGCCTGAAGCTTTCTTT.

The chain recombines TRBV4-3 with TRBJ2-1; 9 bases are a match to TRBD2. Germline loops: CDR1 LGHNA, CDR2 YSLEER. Trimming removed 0 bases from V and 8 bases from J; junction bases left unmatched: 17. This CDR3 has 19 amino acids. CDR3 sequence (DNA): TGCGCCAGCAGCCAAGATGGCCCGTTGCGGGAGGGAGGTTGGGATGAGCAGTTCTTC. Amino acids: CASSQDGPLREGGWDEQFF.

Details on this clone: Mismatch with germline at one junction end may stem from a read error. The chain combines TRBV29-1 with TRBJ1-1; D uncertain. CDR3 size: 10 residues. Germline V gene sequence: CDR1 SQVTM, CDR2 ANQGSEA. CDR3 nucleotide sequence: TGCAGCTTTGAGGACACTGAAGCTTTCTTT. This codes for CSFEDTEAFF.

The chain recombines TRBV5-4 with TRBJ1-1, with 7 bases aligning to TRBD1. Germline V lookup: CDR1 SGHNT, CDR2 YYREEE (reference sequence). The CDR3 is 15 residues long. Trimming at V came to 1 base and at J to 9 bases, leaving 12 bases not matched to a gene. The CDR3 spells CASSLSTGLTGKAFF. In DNA form, the CDR3 reads TGTGCCAGCAGCTTGTCGACAGGGTTAACGGGAAAAGCTTTCTTT.

The V gene is TRBV7-2, the J gene TRBJ1-2; tentatively, D is TRBD1 (6 bases). V was trimmed by 5 bases and J by 6 bases, leaving 13 bases between them. The V gene's germline CDR1 is SGHTA and CDR2 FQGNSA. This CDR3 has 13 residues. The CDR3 region is CASSPNRDDGYTF. CDR3 DNA: TGTGCCAGCAGCCCCAACAGGGATGATGGCTACACCTTC.

The V gene is TRBV27, the J gene TRBJ2-2; the match to TRBD2 covers 14 bases. CDR3 length: 19 residues. Looked up from germline, CDR1 is MNHEY and CDR2 is SMNVEV (reference sequence). V shed 3 bases, J shed 0 bases, and the junction held 6 bases outside the gene matches. The CDR3: CASSFRLAGGDANTGELFF. CDR3 nucleotide sequence: TGTGCCAGCAGTTTCCGACTAGCGGGAGGGGACGCGAACACCGGGGAGCTGTTTTTT.

V and J are TRBV30 and TRBJ2-5; D unresolved. The CDR3 runs to 14 residues. Deletions cut 3 bases from V and 0 bases from J, with 11 bases between. The germline CDR1 and CDR2 sequences are GTSNPN and SVGIG (reference sequence). The DNA of the CDR3 is TGTGCCTGGAGAACGACGGCGTACCAAGAGACCCAGTACTTC. Protein: CAWRTTAYQETQYF.

This clone was found once. The chain uses TRBV2 and TRBJ1-2; D might be TRBD1 (5 bases). The CDR3 contains 16 residues. Trimming cost V 1 base and J 7 bases, with 19 bases left between them. Germline-derived CDR1 and CDR2 are SNHLY and FYNNEI. This chain's CDR3 is CASSEVEGSGTFGYTF. CDR3 DNA sequence: TGTGCCAGCAGTGAAGTTGAGGGTTCGGGGACGTTTGGCTACACCTTC.

The chain employs TRBV19 and TRBJ2-7; D is unclear. In germline, CDR1 is LNHDA, CDR2 SQIVND (reference sequence). This CDR3 comprises 12 residues. The V end lost 3 bases, the J end lost 6 bases, and 9 bases lay between the germline ends. The CDR3 DNA follows: TGTGCCAGTAGTATGAACTCAGCCGAGCAGTACTTC. Translation: CASSMNSAEQYF.

This rearrangement joins TRBV27 to TRBJ1-5; D ambiguous. V gave up 6 bases and J gave up 0 bases, with 15 bases separating them. The CDR3 is 16 residues long. Germline CDR1 reads MNHEY; CDR2 reads SMNVEV (reference sequence). This CDR3 is CASSPGQPYSNQPQHF. The CDR3 DNA is TGTGCCAGCAGCCCCGGCCAGCCTTATAGCAATCAGCCCCAGCATTTT.